This T cell receptor beta chain emerged from a study of T cell repertoires in cytomegalovirus infection. Study-wide points: HLA-C-restricted CMV clonotypes gave the most frequent clonotype in two of eight donors.

The sample holds a few counts of this clonotype. Antigen specificity is unknown. TCRdb re-derived calls from the reads in MiXCR, one entry per CDR3 protein. The data hold roughly 90,000 distinct CDR3 sequences, with 25% to 35% observed a single time. This clonotype originated in a human donor in good health (CMV status not recorded). Some clones in this sample may be carry-over from other donors' samples. The specimen comprised CD8+ T cells from cultured PBMCs, sampled from culture after CMV antigen stimulation.

CDR3 loop: CASSLVLGGTEAFF. CDR3 DNA sequence: TGTGCCAGCAGCTTAGTGTTGGGGGGCACTGAAGCTTTCTTT. The rearrangement links TRBV11-2 to TRBJ1-1, with D possibly matching TRBD1 (5 bases). Germline lookup yields CDR1 SGHAT and CDR2 FQNNGV. This CDR3 contains 14 residues. V dropped 1 base and J dropped 4 bases, with 10 bases sitting between them.